A selection of T cell receptor beta chains follows, all from one sample in a study of graft-versus-host responses after intestinal transplantation. Their cognate antigens are unknown. TCRdb's copy holds only in-frame clones and misses some; the assay was immunoSEQ multiplex PCR. The table shows some 90,000 clones, with around nine tenths occurring only once. This specimen was unstimulated CD4+ T cells sorted from spleen or lymph node cells, taken before intestinal transplant. The origin of the receptors is a human donor who received an intestinal transplant. Both conserved end residues are trimmed from each CDR3. Fields, in order: J gene, V gene, CDR3 protein.

J: TRBJ2-1; V: TRBV6-6; CDR3: ASSYRISRQEQF
J: TRBJ2-6; V: TRBV6-5; CDR3: ASSLTGAGANVLT
J: TRBJ1-4; V: TRBV25-1; CDR3: ASSGSGWSNEKLF
J: TRBJ2-7; V: TRBV4-2; CDR3: ASSQETGQGPYEQY
J: TRBJ2-7; V: TRBV19; CDR3: ASSQSSGISYEQY
J: TRBJ1-3; V: TRBV7-9; CDR3: ASSLVRPSGNTIY
J: TRBJ2-4; V: TRBV11-2; CDR3: ASSLGRGAKNIQY
J: TRBJ2-7; V: TRBV10-1; CDR3: ARGTPWDYEQY
J: TRBJ2-1; V: TRBV2; CDR3: ASSARLPSYNEQF
J: TRBJ1-1; V: TRBV2; CDR3: ASSDTRLNTEAF
J: TRBJ2-1; V: TRBV9; CDR3: ASSVGTAYNEQF
J: TRBJ1-3; V: TRBV10-1; CDR3: ASTSGQGSGNTIY
J: TRBJ1-5; V: TRBV28; CDR3: ASSWGTVSNQPQH
J: TRBJ2-3; V: TRBV7-2; CDR3: ASSLYASTDTQY
J: TRBJ2-7; V: TRBV6-5; CDR3: ASSQPAGATYEQY
J: TRBJ2-2; V: TRBV19; CDR3: ASSTPAGAFTGELF
J: TRBJ1-1; V: TRBV6-6; CDR3: ASSLNAGYGNTEAF
J: TRBJ2-3; V: TRBV27; CDR3: ASSFRDSTDTQY
J: TRBJ2-3; V: TRBV28; CDR3: ASRSGGRVLGTDTQY
J: TRBJ2-1; V: TRBV6-1; CDR3: ASSEFDGASGRYEQF
J: TRBJ1-4; V: TRBV6-5; CDR3: ASREAGMNEKLF
J: TRBJ2-3; V: TRBV5-1; CDR3: ASSPGLASTDTQY
J: TRBJ1-4; V: TRBV18; CDR3: ASSPGQGNEKLF
J: TRBJ2-1; V: TRBV5-1; CDR3: ASSLDNYNEQF
J: TRBJ2-7; V: TRBV15; CDR3: ATSRDRGGLDYEQY
J: TRBJ2-2; V: TRBV19; CDR3: ASSITGVNTGELF
J: TRBJ2-5; V: TRBV5-1; CDR3: ASSLAPGGGTQY
J: TRBJ2-5; V: TRBV5-6; CDR3: ASSAQETQY
J: TRBJ2-3; V: TRBV6-6; CDR3: ASRLGQETTDTQY
J: TRBJ1-1; V: TRBV6-5; CDR3: ASSGQGNTEAF
J: TRBJ2-1; V: TRBV6-5; CDR3: ARSRDREGNEQF
J: TRBJ1-5; V: TRBV30; CDR3: AWSPPTGLNQPQH
J: TRBJ2-1; V: TRBV15; CDR3: ATSRDDWLDGDNEQF
J: TRBJ2-1; V: TRBV2; CDR3: ASSGGLAGIYNEQF
J: TRBJ1-5; V: TRBV28; CDR3: ASSVTVYSNQPQH
J: TRBJ2-7; V: TRBV5-1; CDR3: ASSSSGGTYEQY
J: TRBJ1-1; V: TRBV6-5; CDR3: ASSYEVNTEAF
J: TRBJ2-1; V: TRBV27; CDR3: ASSRIPLGLAGVWNNEQF
J: TRBJ1-1; V: TRBV5-6; CDR3: ASSLVRRYTEAF
J: TRBJ2-7; V: TRBV6-1; CDR3: ASSYRGRYEQY
J: TRBJ2-2; V: TRBV5-1; CDR3: ASSGGTTYTGELF
J: TRBJ1-2; V: TRBV27; CDR3: ASSLIKGPPDGYT
J: TRBJ2-7; V: TRBV2; CDR3: ASSLEPPSGTFSYEQY
J: TRBJ1-5; V: TRBV9; CDR3: ASSKDGRMGPQH
J: TRBJ2-3; V: TRBV5-1; CDR3: ASSSTGTGTDTQY
J: TRBJ2-7; V: TRBV5-1; CDR3: ASSLEKQGRAYEQY
J: TRBJ2-2; V: TRBV27; CDR3: ASSLGAVTGELF
J: TRBJ2-3; V: TRBV2; CDR3: ASILGLAGGTDTQY
J: TRBJ2-4; V: TRBV11-3; CDR3: ASSPDPGNIQY
J: TRBJ2-7; V: TRBV27; CDR3: ASSSGTRRFEQY
J: TRBJ1-1; V: TRBV27; CDR3: ASSLKRAANTEAF
J: TRBJ2-5; V: TRBV2; CDR3: ASSEFAGARGRETQY
J: TRBJ2-1; V: TRBV5-1; CDR3: ASSLETGRTYNEQF
J: TRBJ2-1; V: TRBV19; CDR3: ASSIRWQGEHEQF
J: TRBJ1-5; V: TRBV2; CDR3: ASTISNQPQH